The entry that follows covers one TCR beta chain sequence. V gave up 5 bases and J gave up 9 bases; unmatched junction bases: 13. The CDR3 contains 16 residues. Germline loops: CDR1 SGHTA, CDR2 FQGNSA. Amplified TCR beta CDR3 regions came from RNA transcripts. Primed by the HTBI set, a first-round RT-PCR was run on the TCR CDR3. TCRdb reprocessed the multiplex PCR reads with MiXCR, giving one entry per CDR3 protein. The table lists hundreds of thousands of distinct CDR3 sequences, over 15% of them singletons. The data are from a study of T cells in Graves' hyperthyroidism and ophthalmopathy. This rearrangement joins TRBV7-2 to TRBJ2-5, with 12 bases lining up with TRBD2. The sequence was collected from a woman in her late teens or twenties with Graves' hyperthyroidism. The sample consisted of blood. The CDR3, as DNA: TGTGCCAGCAGCGTAAGGTCTAGCGGGGGGGTGATGCCCCAGTACTTC. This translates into CASSVRSSGGVMPQYF. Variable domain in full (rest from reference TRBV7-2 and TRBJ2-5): GAGVSQSPSNKVTEKGKDVELRCDPISGHTALYWYRQSLGQGLEFLIYFQGNSAPDKSGLPSDRFSAERTGGSVSTLTIQRTQQEDSAVYLCASSVRSSGGVMPQYFGPGTRLLVL.